This T cell receptor beta chain originates from a study of CD8 T cells in ankylosing spondylitis (dated by TCRdb to 2016 to 2017). Background for the entire study: The study profiled T cell receptor beta repertoires in healthy donors and ankylosing spondylitis patients to find disease-linked TCR variants. The whole study cohort included over a hundred healthy donors and 25 ankylosing spondylitis patients. Samples of peripheral blood were taken, and for ankylosing spondylitis patients, synovial fluid was collected as well.

Reads for this sample came from an Illumina HiSeq 2500. TCR beta libraries were prepared by quantitative 5'-RACE with molecular barcodes. The study's own analysis went as follows. A new computational method, built on a probabilistic model of VDJ rearrangement, was used to identify disease-linked TCR variants. The public reads were run again by TCRdb, first through fastp at Q25 and then through MiXCR, and only productive beta chains were kept. Duplicate CDR3 protein sequences are folded into a single record with the most common DNA and genes. TCRdb assigned the V and J calls; the authors' analysis was not used. For this sample the table gives about 220,000 distinct CDR3 sequences, of which roughly 25% were detected only once. The ten largest account for about 6.2% of the sample. This clonotype was detected ten times or more. Its antigen is currently not known. No much larger clone is present one base from it, and per-base qualities are unavailable.

What the authors observed across the whole study: A TCR beta motif made up of seven or eight highly homologous amino acid variants appeared to be characteristic of blood from ankylosing spondylitis patients. According to the report, matched synovial fluid samples from ankylosing spondylitis patients were significantly enriched for the disease-linked clones. The disease-linked clones had a CD8+ phenotype and were found at relatively low frequencies in peripheral blood. Some motif variants had previously been reported in the synovial fluid and blood of reactive arthritis patients, which suggests shared mechanisms of disease initiation.

CDR1 and CDR2 (MNHNS, SASEGT) derive from the germline V gene. The CDR3 sequence holds 14 residues, the cysteine and phenylalanine included. Kept here is only the CDR3 DNA, which spans 42 bases and is read in frame from base 1. Trimming takes 6 bases from V and 1 base from J, and the germline ends sit 12 bases apart. This clonotype originated in a male donor with ankylosing spondylitis or in good health (not recorded which). Recombination joined TRBV6-1 with TRBJ1-2; no D segment can be confidently identified. The sample was blood, either unsorted or a sorted T cell fraction (not recorded which). The DNA sequence is TGTGCCAGCAGGGCGGGTACTTTTAACTATGGCTACACCTTC. It specifies CASRAGTFNYGYTF.